Sequencing of this TCR beta chain was carried out in a study of T cells after yellow fever vaccination. Study in general: SMART-Seq v4 Ultra Low Input prepared the low-cell-number fractions.

Study results and limitations: Weaker overall, the secondary response nonetheless peaked faster (day 5 versus 15).

This CDR3 contains 11 residues. The germline gives CDR1 SNHLY, CDR2 FYNNEI. Generation of TCR cDNA used 5'RACE template switching (which added a universal primer site and UMIs). TCRdb ran MiXCR on the 5' RACE reads and lists one entry per CDR3 protein. The top ten hold just under 2.5% of the sample, which has 100,000 to 150,000 distinct CDR3 sequences, nearly 7.5% seen once. Ten or more counts support this clonotype. The antigen is unknown. One end of the junction is discordant with germline, which a read error may explain. V and J are TRBV2 and TRBJ2-5, with D hard to call. This sequence was found in a man in his late teens or twenties who received the YFV17D yellow fever vaccine. The specimen was CD4+ T cells sorted from PBMCs, collected roughly 10 days after the first yellow fever vaccination. The CDR3 nucleotides read TGTGCCAGCAGCCCCCAAGCGACCCAGTACTTC. It yields the protein CASSPQATQYF.